These 26 T cell receptor beta chains were all obtained from the same sample, sequenced in a study of blood T cell repertoires in COVID-19. TCRdb's table, derived via immunoSEQ multiplex PCR, lists solely in-frame clones and lacks some. The sample carries 200,000 to 300,000 clones, more than 75% recorded once. Sequences were obtained from peripheral blood. These receptors originate from a woman in her thirties or forties who had recovered from COVID-19.

The V and J genes are TRBV5-6 and TRBJ1-6; 12 bases map to TRBD1. V lost 4 bases to trimming and J lost 5 bases; unmatched junction nucleotides: 4. The CDR3 totals 16 residues. Germline assignment: CDR1 SGHDT and CDR2 YYEEEE. The CDR3 region is CASSRDRGRDNSPLHF. CDR3 DNA sequence: TGTGCCAGCAGCCGGGACAGGGGGCGCGATAATTCACCCCTCCACTTT.

This rearrangement joins TRBV11-3 to TRBJ2-1; TRBD2 agrees at 13 bases. V gave up 4 bases and J gave up 3 bases; unmatched junction bases: 9. The CDR3 has 18 amino acids. The V gene's germline CDR1 is SGHNT and CDR2 YENEEA. The CDR3 loop reads CASSYGPGLAGSYNEQFF. In DNA, the CDR3 is TGTGCCAGCAGCTACGGACCGGGACTAGCGGGGAGCTACAATGAGCAGTTCTTC.

This chain joins TRBV30 and TRBJ1-4, with TRBD1 as a possible D gene (6 bases). Germline CDR1 reads GTSNPN; CDR2 reads SVGIG (reference sequence). The CDR3 runs to 14 residues. With 1 base removed from V and 4 bases from J, the gap between germline ends came to 10 bases. The CDR3 here is CAWSGTAFNEKLFF. CDR3 DNA sequence: TGTGCCTGGAGTGGGACAGCTTTTAATGAAAAACTGTTTTTT.

Concerning this clone itself: The sample contains more than one DNA sequence encoding this CDR3. The chain recombines TRBV9 with TRBJ2-7, with D possibly being TRBD2 (5 bases). Germline V gene lookup returns CDR1 SGDLS and CDR2 YYNGEE. V dropped 0 bases and J dropped 4 bases, with 11 bases sitting between them. CDR3 length: 14 amino acids. CDR3 coding DNA: TGTGCCAGCAGCGTAGGGGGAGAGGGATACGAGCAGTACTTC. As protein: CASSVGGEGYEQYF.

This CDR3 is CASSLGRGQYNEKLFF. The CDR3 DNA is TGTGCCAGCAGCTTGGGACGTGGACAGTATAATGAAAAACTGTTTTTT. The chain links TRBV5-5 to TRBJ1-4; perhaps TRBD1 as D (6 bases). V lost 0 bases to trimming and J lost 4 bases, with 13 bases between them. From germline, CDR1 is SGHKS and CDR2 YYEKEE (reference sequence). The CDR3 is made up of 16 amino acids.

The chain uses TRBV7-2 and TRBJ1-5; D is unclear. V lost 1 base, J lost 8 bases, and 9 bases lay in between. Germline V lookup: CDR1 SGHTA, CDR2 FQGNSA. This CDR3 has 13 residues. The CDR3 loop is CASSLEPREPQHF. In DNA form, the CDR3 reads TGTGCCAGCAGCTTAGAGCCGCGAGAGCCCCAGCATTTT. The full variable domain, rest sourced from reference TRBV7-2 and TRBJ1-5, is GAGVSQSPSNKVTEKGKDVELRCDPISGHTALYWYRQSLGQGLEFLIYFQGNSAPDKSGLPSDRFSAERTGGSVSTLTIQRTQQEDSAVYLCASSLEPREPQHFGDGTRLSIL.

This clone was counted a single time. The V gene is TRBV5-1, the J gene TRBJ2-3; possibly TRBD1 for D (5 bases). The CDR3 runs 13 residues. Trimming stripped 4 bases from V and 6 bases from J, with 12 bases between. Per the germline V gene, CDR1 is SGHRS and CDR2 is YFSETQ. CDR3: CASSPSPGDTQYF. In DNA, the CDR3 is TGCGCCAGCAGCCCGTCCCCAGGGGATACGCAGTATTTT.

V and J are TRBV27 and TRBJ2-3; D gene unclear. Trimming removed 0 bases at V and 2 bases at J, with 9 bases between. The CDR3 runs to 15 residues. CDR1 MNHEY and CDR2 SMNVEV come from the germline V gene (reference sequence). The CDR3, as DNA: TGTGCCAGCAGTTTATCGGGCCCCTTCACAGATACGCAGTATTTT. Translation: CASSLSGPFTDTQYF.

The rearrangement joins TRBV7-9 to TRBJ2-5, with TRBD1 matching 8 bases. After removal of 5 bases from V and 4 bases from J, the junction contained 6 bases not matched to a gene. The CDR3 runs 14 residues. Looked up from germline, CDR1 is SEHNR and CDR2 is FQNEAQ (reference sequence). The CDR3 loop reads CASSTQGGGETQYF. The DNA of the CDR3 is TGTGCCAGCAGCACACAGGGGGGAGGAGAGACCCAGTACTTC.

V and J are TRBV27 and TRBJ1-2; no firm D call. V gave up 2 bases and J gave up 3 bases, with 13 bases separating them. Germline V lookup: CDR1 MNHEY, CDR2 SMNVEV (reference sequence). This CDR3 has 15 amino acids. CDR3 sequence (DNA): TGTGCCAGCAGTTTAGGTCAACTCCCTTACTATGGCTACACCTTC. As protein: CASSLGQLPYYGYTF.

This rearrangement joins TRBV6-5 to TRBJ2-3; D not certain. The V and J ends lost 3 bases and 0 bases respectively, with 4 bases between them. Germline loops: CDR1 MNHEY, CDR2 SVGAGI. This CDR3 is 13 amino acids long. CDR3 protein: CASSYQSTDTQYF. CDR3 in DNA: TGTGCCAGCAGTTATCAAAGCACAGATACGCAGTATTTT.

This chain connects TRBV6-5 to TRBJ1-6; 9 bases are shared with TRBD1. CDR3 length equals 14 residues. Looked up from germline, CDR1 is MNHEY and CDR2 is SVGAGI. J was trimmed by 10 bases and V by 6 bases; bases with no gene match: 7. CDR3 sequence reads: CASSLGQGISPLHF. As DNA, the CDR3 is TGTGCCAGCAGCCTGGGACAGGGCATCTCACCCCTCCACTTT.

This clone has only a few counts. The chain employs TRBV19 and TRBJ2-7; D remains unclear. This CDR3 region has 14 residues. CDR1 is LNHDA, CDR2 SQIVND, per germline (reference sequence). Trimming stripped 3 bases from V and 3 bases from J, with 12 bases between. The CDR3 DNA reads as TGTGCCAGTAGTATGATCGGTACTTACTACGAGCAGTACTTC. Its protein is CASSMIGTYYEQYF.

Only a few counts were recorded for this clone. This rearrangement joins TRBV3-1 (or the pseudogene TRBV3-2) to TRBJ1-5, with D perhaps TRBD1 (5 bases). The germline V gene has CDR1 LGHDT and CDR2 YNNKEL (reference sequence). The ends were cut back, 4 bases at V and 5 bases at J, with 9 bases in the middle. The length of the CDR3 is 13 residues. CDR3 residues: CASSRGGDQPQHF. CDR3 DNA sequence: TGTGCCAGCAGCCGCGGGGGTGATCAGCCCCAGCATTTT.

The J gene is TRBJ2-1, the V gene TRBV6-4; 8 bases map to TRBD1. The CDR3 runs to 14 residues. The ends lost 4 bases at V and 9 bases at J; junction bases unmatched: 8. Germline CDR1 and CDR2: MRHNA and SNTAGT. CDR3 region: CASSGVQGTGEQFF. The CDR3 region has the DNA TGTGCCAGCAGTGGGGTACAGGGGACAGGTGAGCAGTTCTTC.

The V call is TRBV27, the J call TRBJ1-3; D unclear. Germline V lookup: CDR1 MNHEY, CDR2 SMNVEV (reference sequence). V lost 8 bases, J lost 3 bases, and 11 bases lay in between. The CDR3 consists of 13 residues. CDR3 sequence (DNA): TGTGCCAGCCAGGCAGGTGGTGGAAACACCATATATTTT. Residues: CASQAGGGNTIYF.

This chain joins TRBV10-3 and TRBJ1-6, with a tentative D call TRBD1 (5 bases). The V and J ends lost 10 bases and 5 bases respectively, with 27 bases between them. The CDR3 runs 18 residues. Germline CDR1 reads ENHRY; CDR2 reads SYGVKD. The CDR3 sequence: CANAAGLGPTKNNSPLHF. For the CDR3, the DNA is TGTGCCAACGCCGCGGGGTTGGGACCGACGAAGAATAATTCACCCCTCCACTTT.

The chain joins TRBV5-5 to TRBJ2-5; the match to TRBD2 covers 8 bases. Germline V gives CDR1 SGHKS, CDR2 YYEKEE (reference sequence). With V trimmed by 2 bases and J by 6 bases, 6 bases remained unmatched. This CDR3 comprises 14 residues. DNA for the CDR3: TGTGCCAGCAGCTTAGGACTAGCTAGGCAGACCCAGTACTTC. Encoded protein: CASSLGLARQTQYF.

Comment on this clone: Being one base from a much bigger clone, this may be a read error. This rearrangement joins TRBV5-4 to TRBJ1-2, with D possibly TRBD1 on 5 matching bases. CDR1 and CDR2 (germline): SGHNT, YYREEE (reference sequence). Trimming cost V 0 bases and J 4 bases, with 7 bases left between them. This CDR3 contains 13 residues. The CDR3 region has the DNA TGTGCCAGCAGCTTGGACAGGAGCTATGGCTACACCTTC. This gives the protein CASSLDRSYGYTF.

This chain links TRBV11-2 with TRBJ2-3; D is undetermined. Germline V gene sequence: CDR1 SGHAT, CDR2 FQNNGV. CDR3 size: 15 residues. V was pared by 5 bases and J by 6 bases, with 18 bases between. The CDR3 coding sequence is TGTGCCAGCAGCCCCCGACCTAGAATCCGGGATACGCAGTATTTT. It encodes CASSPRPRIRDTQYF.

Only a few counts were recorded for this clone. J is TRBJ2-1 and V is TRBV10-3; 8 bases are shared with TRBD2. Losses at the gene ends were 5 bases for V and 0 bases for J; bases not matched to a gene: 9. The CDR3 covers 17 residues. Per germline, CDR1 ENHRY and CDR2 SYGVKD. The CDR3 reads CAISTVSGASSYNEQFF. CDR3 DNA sequence: TGTGCCATCAGTACGGTTAGCGGGGCGAGCTCCTACAATGAGCAGTTCTTC.

The rearrangement uses TRBV7-9 and TRBJ1-2, with 12 bases identical to TRBD1. The CDR3 loop spans 15 amino acids. The V gene end was trimmed by 6 bases and the J gene end by 8 bases; junction bases not matched to a gene: 10. Germline CDR1 reads SEHNR; CDR2 reads FQNEAQ (reference sequence). The CDR3 region is CASRSPGQGALGYTF. The CDR3, as DNA: TGTGCCAGCAGATCTCCGGGACAGGGGGCGCTGGGCTACACCTTC.

A single count supports this clone. Other nucleotide sequences in the sample specify the same CDR3. CDR3 region: CASSLWDRGPGSPLHF. The CDR3 region has the DNA TGTGCCAGCAGTTTATGGGACAGGGGGCCCGGTTCACCCCTCCACTTT. The chain joins TRBV28 to TRBJ1-6; 11 nucleotides agree with TRBD1. This CDR3 comprises 16 residues. V lost 0 bases, J lost 9 bases, and 4 bases stayed unmatched. Germline V CDR1 and CDR2: MDHEN, SYDVKM.

The rearrangement links TRBV7-9 to TRBJ2-5; D call uncertain. In germline, CDR1 is SEHNR, CDR2 FQNEAQ (reference sequence). This CDR3 region has 13 residues. V was trimmed by 0 bases and J by 14 bases, leaving 16 bases between them. The CDR3 DNA follows: TGTGCCAGCAGCTTAGCCATAGCCGAGATCCTCTACTTC. Its protein product is CASSLAIAEILYF.

This sequence joins TRBV2 and TRBJ1-5; 9 positions match TRBD1. Germline V CDR1 and CDR2: SNHLY, FYNNEI. There are 15 residues in the CDR3. V trimming: 6 bases; J trimming: 4 bases; junction bases outside the gene matches: 7. CDR3 sequence reads: CASSQQGALNQPQHF. DNA of the CDR3: TGTGCCAGCAGCCAACAGGGGGCGTTGAATCAGCCCCAGCATTTT.

J is TRBJ2-6 and V is TRBV27; D is perhaps TRBD2 (6 bases). Germline CDR1 is MNHEY and CDR2 is SMNVEV (reference sequence). Trimming removed 3 bases at V and 2 bases at J, with 8 bases between. The CDR3 is 15 residues long. CDR3 nucleotide sequence: TGTGCCAGCAGTTTCTGGGGGGCTGGGGCCAACGTCCTGACTTTC. This codes for CASSFWGAGANVLTF.